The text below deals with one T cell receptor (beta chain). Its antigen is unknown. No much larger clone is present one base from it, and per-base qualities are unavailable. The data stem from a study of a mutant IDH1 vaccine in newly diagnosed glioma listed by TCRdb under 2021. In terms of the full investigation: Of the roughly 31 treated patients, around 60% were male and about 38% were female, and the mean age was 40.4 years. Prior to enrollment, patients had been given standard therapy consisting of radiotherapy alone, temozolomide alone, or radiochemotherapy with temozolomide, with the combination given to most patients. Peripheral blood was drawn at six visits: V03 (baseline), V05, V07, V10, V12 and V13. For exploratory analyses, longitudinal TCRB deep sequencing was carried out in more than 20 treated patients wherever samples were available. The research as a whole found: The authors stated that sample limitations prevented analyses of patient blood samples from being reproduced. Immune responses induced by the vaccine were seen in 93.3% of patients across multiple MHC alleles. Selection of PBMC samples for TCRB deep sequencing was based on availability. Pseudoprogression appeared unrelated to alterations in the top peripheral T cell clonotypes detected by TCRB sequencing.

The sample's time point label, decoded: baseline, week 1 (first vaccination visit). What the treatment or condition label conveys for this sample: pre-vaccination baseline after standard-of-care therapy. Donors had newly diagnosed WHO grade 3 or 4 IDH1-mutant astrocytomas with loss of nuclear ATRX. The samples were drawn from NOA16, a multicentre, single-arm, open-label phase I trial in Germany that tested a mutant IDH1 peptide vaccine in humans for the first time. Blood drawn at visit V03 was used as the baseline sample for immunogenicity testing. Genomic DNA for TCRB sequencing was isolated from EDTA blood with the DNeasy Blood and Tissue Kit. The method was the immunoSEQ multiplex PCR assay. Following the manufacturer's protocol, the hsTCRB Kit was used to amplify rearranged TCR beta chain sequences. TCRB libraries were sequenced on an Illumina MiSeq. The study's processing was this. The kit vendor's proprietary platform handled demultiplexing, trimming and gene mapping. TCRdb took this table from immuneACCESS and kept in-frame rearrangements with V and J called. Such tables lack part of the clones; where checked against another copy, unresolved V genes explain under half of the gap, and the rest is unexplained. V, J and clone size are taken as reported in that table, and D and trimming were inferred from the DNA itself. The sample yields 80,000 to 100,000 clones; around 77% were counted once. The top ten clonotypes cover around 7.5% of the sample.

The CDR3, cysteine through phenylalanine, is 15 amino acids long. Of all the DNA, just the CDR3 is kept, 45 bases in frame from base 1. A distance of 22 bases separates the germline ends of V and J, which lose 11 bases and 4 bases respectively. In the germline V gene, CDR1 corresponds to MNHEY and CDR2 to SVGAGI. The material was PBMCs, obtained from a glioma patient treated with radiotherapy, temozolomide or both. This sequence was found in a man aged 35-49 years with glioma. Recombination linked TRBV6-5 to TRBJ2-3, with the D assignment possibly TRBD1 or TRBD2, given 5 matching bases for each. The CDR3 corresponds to CAAGLIGALSDTQYF. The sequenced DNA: TGTGCCGCCGGATTGATCGGGGCCCTTTCAGATACGCAGTATTTT.